The 23 T cell receptor beta chains below all came from one sample that was sequenced in a study of cytomegalovirus exposure and HLA in healthy donors. PCR employed 60 Vbeta and 13 Jbeta primers. Assay used: immunoSEQ multiplex PCR; TCRdb lists only in-frame clones, some missing. The sample shows 90,000 to 120,000 clones, approximately 80% of them seen only once. Material: PBMCs. These receptor sequences come from a woman under 30 in good health and CMV-seropositive.

V is TRBV28 and J is TRBJ2-7; TRBD2 matches 7 bases. The CDR3 contains 14 residues. V trimming: 5 bases; J trimming: 12 bases; junction bases outside the gene matches: 16. The germline V gene has CDR1 MDHEN and CDR2 SYDVKM. The CDR3 nucleotides are TGTGCCAGCAGTCCCCAACTTACCGGGACTATACCGTACTTC. Encoded protein: CASSPQLTGTIPYF.

The gene calls are TRBV28 and TRBJ2-5; D unresolved. Trimming shortened V by 4 bases and J by 4 bases, and 7 bases separated the two germline ends. The CDR3 runs to 12 residues. Germline V gene sequence: CDR1 MDHEN, CDR2 SYDVKM. The CDR3 DNA follows: TGTGCCAGCAGTTCCCCTCCAGAGACCCAGTACTTC. Its protein is CASSSPPETQYF.

The V call is TRBV7-8, the J call TRBJ2-5, with TRBD2 matching 7 bases. The V segment lost 5 bases and the J segment 2 bases; nucleotides outside the gene matches: 5. The CDR3 totals 14 residues. Germline CDR1 reads SGHVS; CDR2 reads FQNEAQ. The CDR3 DNA reads TGTGCCAGCAGCCTCCAAGCGGGGCAAGAGACCCAGTACTTC. Encoded protein: CASSLQAGQETQYF.

This clone came up once. The chain links TRBV5-8 to TRBJ2-3; 8 bases fit TRBD1. V lost 0 bases, J lost 2 bases, and 11 bases stayed unmatched. CDR3 length equals 18 residues. CDR1 and CDR2 from the germline V gene are SGHTS and YDEGEE. The DNA of the CDR3 is TGTGCCAGCAGCTTGGGTGTGTCAGGGGGCCTAATCACAGATACGCAGTATTTT. It encodes CASSLGVSGGLITDTQYF.

J is TRBJ2-7 and V is TRBV18, with D perhaps TRBD2 (7 bases). Germline V gene lookup returns CDR1 KGHSH and CDR2 LQKENI. The germline V and J ends were trimmed by 4 bases and 0 bases, with 13 bases remaining between them. There are 15 residues in the CDR3. This CDR3 is CASSQTRGASYEQYF. CDR3 DNA sequence: TGTGCCAGCTCACAGACCCGGGGGGCCTCCTACGAGCAGTACTTC. Using reference TRBV18 and TRBJ2-7 for the parts outside the CDR3, the full variable domain is NAGVMQNPRHLVRRRGQEARLRCSPMKGHSHVYWYRQLPEEGLKFMVYLQKENIIDESGMPKERFSAEFPKEGPSILRIQQVVRGDSAAYFCASSQTRGASYEQYFGPGTRLTVT.

J is TRBJ2-6 and V is TRBV5-4, with 8 bases identical to TRBD1. There are 17 residues in the CDR3. The junction had 5 bases not matched to a gene; V was cut back by 2 bases and J by 1 base. Germline loops: CDR1 SGHNT, CDR2 YYREEE (reference sequence). CDR3 amino acids: CASSFTGGGSGANVLTF. For the CDR3, the DNA is TGTGCCAGCAGCTTTACAGGGGGTGGGTCTGGGGCCAACGTCCTGACTTTC. The variable domain in full, completed from reference TRBV5-4 and TRBJ2-6, reads ETGVTQSPTHLIKTRGQQVTLRCSSQSGHNTVSWYQQALGQGPQFIFQYYREEENGRGNFPPRFSGLQFPNYSSELNVNALELDDSALYLCASSFTGGGSGANVLTFGAGSRLTVL.

This clone came up a few times. V is TRBV6-1 and J is TRBJ1-1; the match to TRBD1 covers 8 bases. Germline trimming cut 5 bases from V and 7 bases from J; bases unmatched to any gene: 3. This CDR3 contains 12 residues. Germline V gives CDR1 MNHNS, CDR2 SASEGT. The CDR3 nucleotides are TGTGCCAGCAGTTGGGACAGGCTTGAAGCTTTCTTT. Its translation is CASSWDRLEAFF.

The rearrangement joins TRBV4-1 to TRBJ2-1; 12 bases agree with TRBD2. The CDR3 length is 17 residues. CDR1 is MGHRA and CDR2 is YSYEKL in the germline V gene. V shed 1 base and J 0 bases; nucleotides not matched to a gene: 1. CDR3 residues: CASSQGTSGASYNEQFF. DNA of the CDR3: TGCGCCAGCAGCCAAGGGACTAGCGGGGCCTCCTACAATGAGCAGTTCTTC.

A remark on this clone: This same CDR3 is encoded by further DNA sequences in the sample. The rearrangement joins TRBV5-6 to TRBJ2-5, with 11 bases that match TRBD1. Trimming removed 2 bases from V and 5 bases from J; junction bases left unmatched: 5. This CDR3 has 15 residues. Germline CDR1 and CDR2: SGHDT and YYEEEE. This chain's CDR3 is CASSLGTGGAETQYF. The CDR3 DNA follows: TGTGCCAGCAGCTTAGGGACAGGGGGAGCGGAGACCCAGTACTTC.

The chain recombines TRBV6-1 with TRBJ1-1, with TRBD1 as a possible D gene (5 bases). This CDR3 comprises 15 residues. Germline V gives CDR1 MNHNS, CDR2 SASEGT. Trimming pared 4 bases from V and 0 bases from J, leaving 12 bases between. The CDR3 DNA reads as TGTGCCAGCAGTGGTCGGGGGATAATGAACACTGAAGCTTTCTTT. Translation: CASSGRGIMNTEAFF.

The chain combines TRBV7-3 with TRBJ2-7; the match to TRBD2 covers 7 bases. V trimming: 3 bases; J trimming: 9 bases; junction bases outside the gene matches: 8. The CDR3 is 13 amino acids. CDR1 is SGHTA, CDR2 FQGTGA, per germline. The CDR3 loop reads CASSFGAGDGQYF. The CDR3 DNA is TGTGCCAGCAGCTTCGGTGCGGGGGACGGGCAGTACTTC.

The rearrangement joins TRBV29-1 to TRBJ1-1; D unresolved. Germline V gene data show CDR1 as SQVTM and CDR2 as ANQGSEA. CDR3 size: 13 residues. V was cut by 4 bases and J by 1 base, with 10 bases left in between. CDR3 in amino acids: CSVVRGANTEAFF. In DNA form, the CDR3 reads TGCAGCGTTGTTCGGGGAGCGAACACTGAAGCTTTCTTT.

V gene TRBV27 combines with J gene TRBJ1-1; TRBD1 matches 7 bases. This CDR3 region has 12 residues. Germline V gene lookup returns CDR1 MNHEY and CDR2 SMNVEV (reference sequence). Trimming cost V 2 bases and J 9 bases; bases outside gene matches: 3. Here the CDR3 DNA reads TGTGCCAGCAGTTTAGGGACAGAAAAAGCTTTCTTT. This sequence encodes CASSLGTEKAFF.

The J gene is TRBJ1-5, the V gene TRBV21-1. TRBV21-1 is recorded as a pseudogene. This CDR3 region has 17 residues. The CDR3 reads CASSKKGGTGALLAQHF. The CDR3, as DNA: TGTGCCAGCAGCAAAAAGGGGGGGACTGGTGCGCTACTAGCCCAGCATTTT.

V gene TRBV11-2 combines with J gene TRBJ1-1; 9 positions match TRBD1. Germline CDR1 reads SGHAT; CDR2 reads FQNNGV. This CDR3 has 15 residues. V lost 5 bases, J lost 4 bases, and 8 bases stayed unmatched. The CDR3 spells CASSTWTGVGTEAFF. The CDR3 DNA sequence: TGTGCCAGCAGCACCTGGACAGGGGTGGGCACTGAAGCTTTCTTT.

The genes are TRBV28 and TRBJ1-1, with unresolved D. Germline values: CDR1 MDHEN, CDR2 SYDVKM. The CDR3 extends over 12 amino acids. V was trimmed by 6 bases and J by 1 base, leaving 6 bases between them. CDR3 nucleotide sequence: TGTGCCAGCAGACACCGGAACACTGAAGCTTTCTTT. The encoded protein is CASRHRNTEAFF.

This sequence joins TRBV7-6 and TRBJ2-5, with D unresolved. V was clipped by 2 bases and J by 1 base, with 5 bases between them. The CDR3 length is 13 residues. Looked up from germline, CDR1 is SGHVS and CDR2 is FNYEAQ. CDR3 region: CASSLILQETQYF. In nucleotides, the CDR3 is TGTGCCAGCAGCTTAATTCTCCAAGAGACCCAGTACTTC.

The chain carries TRBV28 and TRBJ2-2; TRBD2 aligns across 10 bases. The CDR3 totals 15 residues. V lost 7 bases to trimming and J lost 6 bases; unmatched junction nucleotides: 8. The V gene's germline CDR1 is MDHEN and CDR2 SYDVKM. CDR3 sequence: CASTSLAGVAGELFF. DNA of the CDR3: TGTGCCAGCACGTCTCTAGCGGGGGTGGCCGGGGAGCTGTTTTTT.

In its sample, this clone was seen many times. This chain links TRBV2 with TRBJ1-5; TRBD1 might be the D (5 bases). Per germline, CDR1 SNHLY and CDR2 FYNNEI. This CDR3 has 16 residues. V was cut by 3 bases and J by 0 bases, with 12 bases left in between. The CDR3 region is CASSDGVDNSNQPQHF. The CDR3 DNA follows: TGTGCCAGCAGTGACGGCGTGGACAATAGCAATCAGCCCCAGCATTTT.

The V call is TRBV28, the J call TRBJ1-1; 7 bases are shared with TRBD1. The CDR3 contains 13 residues. CDR1 is MDHEN and CDR2 is SYDVKM in the germline V gene. The ends lost 5 bases at V and 7 bases at J; junction bases unmatched: 7. CDR3 region: CASSTPTGSEAFF. CDR3 nucleotides: TGTGCCAGCAGTACCCCGACAGGGAGTGAAGCTTTCTTT.

There are a few counts of this clone. The chain carries TRBV5-6 and TRBJ1-1, with D unresolved. V was pared by 5 bases and J by 1 base, with 9 bases between. The length of the CDR3 is 13 residues. Germline CDR1 and CDR2: SGHDT and YYEEEE. This CDR3 reads CASRRSGNTEAFF. As DNA, the CDR3 is TGTGCCAGCAGGCGGTCCGGGAACACTGAAGCTTTCTTT.

The V call is TRBV6-4, the J call TRBJ2-5; D may be TRBD2 (6 bases). V was cut by 6 bases and J by 5 bases, with 19 bases left in between. The CDR3 loop spans 15 amino acids. Germline CDR1 MRHNA, CDR2 SNTAGT. CDR3 amino acids: CASSANGGPGETQYF. The CDR3 DNA reads TGTGCCAGCAGCGCTAACGGAGGGCCTGGGGAGACCCAGTACTTC.

The chain couples TRBV28 to TRBJ2-7; D ambiguous. Per germline, CDR1 MDHEN and CDR2 SYDVKM. The V end was cut by 6 bases, the J end by 6 bases, with 15 bases between. The CDR3 has 13 amino acids. CDR3 in DNA: TGTGCCAGCAGCCCGCAGGCCTTGGGCGAGCAGTACTTC. It encodes CASSPQALGEQYF. The full variable domain, rest sourced from reference TRBV28 and TRBJ2-7, is DVKVTQSSRYLVKRTGEKVFLECVQDMDHENMFWYRQDPGLGLRLIYFSYDVKMKEKGDIPEGYSVSREKKERFSLILESASTNQTSMYLCASSPQALGEQYFGPGTRLTVT.